These 21 T cell receptor beta chains originate from one sample sequenced in a study of T cell clonality in common variable immunodeficiency. Sequenced by immunoSEQ multiplex PCR; TCRdb stores in-frame clones only, minus some. Singletons are absent from the sample, which has about 52,000 clones. Sequencing used peripheral blood mononuclear cells. The receptors were sampled from a person aged 18 to 75 in good health.

This clone came up many times. One end of the junction does not line up with germline, which may come from a read error. Sequencing ends 3 residues short of the CDR3 end; the germline J gene provides the rest. The chain uses TRBV4-2 and TRBJ2-7; 8 bases fit TRBD2. The CDR3 contains 17 residues. From germline, CDR1 is LGHNA and CDR2 YNFKEQ. The sequenced part of the CDR3 DNA is TGCGCCAGCAGCCAAGGGATAGCGGGACCTGTACCCTACGAG. Its protein is CASSQGIAGPVPYE. The entire CDR3 is CASSQGIAGPVPYEQYF.

This clone was recorded at least ten times. CDR3 bases read: TGTGCCAGCAGCTTAGGTGTAGCTTTAAATGAG. Its translation is CASSLGVALNE. The CDR3, in full, reads CASSLGVALNEQFF. This rearrangement joins TRBV7-2 to TRBJ2-1; D gene unclear. The observed sequence ends 3 residues before the CDR3 terminus, with the missing tail filled in from the germline J gene. Germline V gene data show CDR1 as SGHTA and CDR2 as FQGNSA. The V end lost 1 base, the J end lost 7 bases, and 11 bases lay between the germline ends. The CDR3 runs to 14 residues. Full variable domain (missing parts from reference TRBV7-2 and TRBJ2-1): GAGVSQSPSNKVTEKGKDVELRCDPISGHTALYWYRQSLGQGLEFLIYFQGNSAPDKSGLPSDRFSAERTGGSVSTLTIQRTQQEDSAVYLCASSLGVALNEQFFGPGTRLTVL.

This clone occurred many times. The read stops 3 residues short of the end of the CDR3; the missing end is completed from the germline J gene. The rearrangement uses TRBV18 and TRBJ2-5; perhaps TRBD1 as D (6 bases). This CDR3 has 14 residues. The V end lost 2 bases, the J end lost 4 bases, and 11 bases lay between the germline ends. Per germline, CDR1 KGHSH and CDR2 LQKENI. CDR3 region: CASSPSGQRETQYF. Incomplete CDR3 DNA: TGTGCCAGCTCACCATCGGGACAACGAGAGACC.

In this sample, this clone turned up many times. With the read ending 3 residues before the CDR3 end, the germline J gene is used to fill in that end. The chain combines TRBV29-1 with TRBJ2-1; D is perhaps TRBD2 (6 bases). The germline CDR1 and CDR2 sequences are SQVTM and ANQGSEA. The CDR3 consists of 14 residues. V gave up 6 bases and J gave up 6 bases, with 18 bases separating them. CDR3: CSVARDSTGNEQFF. CDR3 DNA, as far as it was read: TGCAGCGTAGCTCGGGACTCCACAGGCAATGAG.

In the case of this clone: The read stops 3 residues short of the end of the CDR3; the missing end is completed from the germline J gene. V and J are TRBV19 and TRBJ2-4; possible D gene TRBD2, 7 bases. Germline V lookup: CDR1 LNHDA, CDR2 SQIVND (reference sequence). The CDR3 is 16 amino acids. The CDR3 reads CASSIGPSGGRYGQYF. The covered CDR3 bases are TGTGCCAGTAGTATAGGCCCCTCGGGGGGCCGCTATGGT.

This clone was observed many times. The read terminates 3 residues ahead of where the CDR3 ends, so the germline J gene completes it. This rearrangement joins TRBV7-3 to TRBJ2-1, with TRBD1 identical over 8 bases. This CDR3 is 14 amino acids long. The germline CDR1 and CDR2 sequences are SGHTA and FQGTGA. After removal of 3 bases from V and 4 bases from J, the junction contained 2 bases not matched to a gene. This chain's CDR3 is CASSFGQGYNEQFF. The sequenced CDR3 bases are TGTGCCAGCAGCTTTGGACAGGGTTACAATGAG.

In this sample, this clone turned up many times. The read terminates 3 residues before the CDR3 end, so the remaining end is supplied by the germline J gene. V usage is TRBV19 and J usage is TRBJ2-5; D perhaps matches TRBD2 (7 bases). Germline loops: CDR1 LNHDA, CDR2 SQIVND (reference sequence). This CDR3 contains 15 residues. Trimming removed 7 bases from V and 4 bases from J, with 19 bases in between. The sequenced part of the CDR3 DNA is TGTGCCAGTACCCATACGGGGGGCTGGGGAGAGACC. Translation: CASTHTGGWGET. The complete CDR3 reads CASTHTGGWGETQYF.

This clone has at least ten counts. The read terminates 3 residues before the CDR3 end, so the remaining end is supplied by the germline J gene. The chain is built from TRBV7-2 and TRBJ1-1; tentative D call: TRBD1 (6 bases). Between the trimmed V and J ends, which lost 3 bases and 1 base, there was a span of 9 bases. Germline V lookup: CDR1 SGHTA, CDR2 FQGNSA. The CDR3 runs to 14 residues. CDR3 DNA (partial): TGTGCCAGCAGCTTGAAGGGACAGAACACTGAA. Translating gives CASSLKGQNTE. In full, the CDR3 is CASSLKGQNTEAFF.

This clone was seen at least ten times. The CDR3 extends 3 residues past the end of the read, so its final part is completed from the germline J gene. The V and J genes are TRBV30 and TRBJ2-7, with D possibly TRBD1 on 6 matching bases. Trimming removed 8 bases from V and 6 bases from J, with 11 bases in between. The CDR3 runs to 10 residues. The germline V gene encodes CDR1 GTSNPN and CDR2 SVGIG (reference sequence). The covered CDR3 bases are TGTGCCGTATCAGGGGTCGAG. Protein sequence: CAVSGVE. The full CDR3 protein is CAVSGVEQYF.

This clone appeared many times. The CDR3 is cut off 3 residues early in the read; its end comes from the germline J gene. The rearrangement links TRBV6-4 to TRBJ2-3, with 11 bases fitting TRBD2. In germline, CDR1 is MRHNA, CDR2 SNTAGT. Trimming cost V 10 bases and J 6 bases; bases outside gene matches: 9. This CDR3 region has 14 residues. CDR3 in amino acids: CATATSGGGDTQYF. The sequenced CDR3 bases are TGTGCCACCGCTACTAGCGGGGGCGGGGATACG.

A remark on this clone: A read error is possible here, since a much larger clone lies one base away. The covered CDR3 bases are TGTGCCAGCCCACAACGAAAATCTGGGGCCAACGTG. Translating gives CASPQRKSGANV. The entire CDR3 protein is CASPQRKSGANVLFF. This chain connects TRBV6-4 to TRBJ2-2, with D tentatively TRBD1 (5 bases). The CDR3 end lies 3 residues beyond the end of the read and is filled in from the germline J gene. This CDR3 has 15 amino acids. Germline CDR1 reads MRHNA; CDR2 reads SNTAGT.

At least ten counts were recorded for this clone. The CDR3 end is not reached by the read, which stops 3 residues before it; the germline J gene fills it in. The chain combines TRBV7-8 with TRBJ2-7; 8 bases line up with TRBD1. The CDR3 spans 15 residues. Germline V CDR1 and CDR2: SGHVS, FQNEAQ. V shed 5 bases, J shed 1 base, and the junction held 7 bases outside the gene matches. The CDR3 sequence is CASSPGTGFSYEQYF. The DNA read from the CDR3 is TGTGCCAGCAGCCCCGGGACAGGATTTTCCTACGAG.

This clone was seen many times. The junction shows a germline mismatch at one end, possibly a read error. This CDR3 reads CASSHQGSSYNEQFF. The sequenced part of the CDR3 DNA is TGCGCCAGCAGCCATCAGGGGAGCTCCTACAATGAG. This chain connects TRBV4-2 to TRBJ2-1; possibly TRBD1 for D (6 bases). The read halts 3 residues ahead of the CDR3 end, with the missing end drawn from the germline J gene. The CDR3 runs 15 residues. CDR1 is LGHNA, CDR2 YNFKEQ, per germline.

This clone was recorded at least ten times. The DNA ends 3 residues before the CDR3 does, and the rest of the CDR3 is filled in from the germline J gene. The rearrangement links TRBV20-1 to TRBJ2-1, with 9 positions matching TRBD1. V lost 5 bases and J lost 5; bases outside the gene matches: 10. The germline V gene encodes CDR1 DFQATT and CDR2 SNEGSKA (reference sequence). The CDR3 loop spans 15 amino acids. CDR3 DNA (partial): TGCAGTGCTTCTAACCGGGACAGGGTTGACAATGAG. It encodes CSASNRDRVDNE. Given in full, the CDR3 is CSASNRDRVDNEQFF.

This clone was recorded a few times. Read sequence stops 3 residues before the CDR3 end, and the germline J gene provides the missing end. This chain connects TRBV19 to TRBJ1-2; D uncertain. The CDR3 length is 17 residues. Germline V gene sequence: CDR1 LNHDA, CDR2 SQIVND (reference sequence). The DNA read from the CDR3 is TGTGCCAGTAGTACGCCGGACTACCTCAGTAGCACAGATACC. It codes for CASSTPDYLSSTDT. In full, the CDR3 reads CASSTPDYLSSTDTYTF. The full variable domain, its missing parts supplied by reference TRBV19 and TRBJ1-2, is DGGITQSPKYLFRKEGQNVTLSCEQNLNHDAMYWYRQDPGQGLRLIYYSQIVNDFQKGDIAEGYSVSREKKESFPLTVTSAQKNPTAFYLCASSTPDYLSSTDTYTFGSGTRLTVV.

This clone was counted at least ten times. The read falls 3 residues short of the CDR3 end, and the missing part is taken from the germline J gene. V usage is TRBV6-2 or TRBV6-3 and J usage is TRBJ2-4, with D maybe TRBD2 (5 bases). The CDR3 runs to 16 residues. Trimming left V 6 bases short and J 0 bases short, with 15 bases between. Germline V gene data show CDR1 as MNHEY and CDR2 as SVGEGT. The DNA read from the CDR3 is TGTGCCAGCAGCTCCCCGGGCGGACTAGCCAAAAACATT. This codes for CASSSPGGLAKNI. The complete CDR3 sequence is CASSSPGGLAKNIQYF.

This clone was seen repeatedly, ten times or more. The read stops 3 residues short of the end of the CDR3; the missing end is completed from the germline J gene. This chain uses TRBV6-2 or TRBV6-3 with TRBJ2-3; D possibly corresponds to TRBD2 (6 bases). The V gene lost 4 bases and the J gene lost 3 bases, with 14 bases spanning the gap. Germline V gene sequence: CDR1 MNHEY, CDR2 SVGEGT. The CDR3 loop spans 15 amino acids. CDR3: CASSSSKRVTDTQYF. The sequenced CDR3 bases are TGTGCCAGCAGTTCGTCTAAGCGGGTGACAGATACG.

This clone was found many times. Its ends do not fully match the called genes, so a read error is possible. The read terminates 3 residues before the CDR3 end, so the remaining end is supplied by the germline J gene. Other DNA sequences in this sample translate to the same CDR3. V is TRBV10-3 and J is TRBJ1-3; tentative D call: TRBD1 (5 bases). The CDR3 runs to 16 residues. CDR1 and CDR2 (germline): ENHRY, SYGVKD. The covered CDR3 bases are TGTGCCATCAGGGAGACAGTTTTCGGCTCTGGAAACACG. Translation: CAIRETVFGSGNT. The full CDR3 is CAIRETVFGSGNTIYF.

This clone was seen ten or more times. The CDR3 end falls 3 residues outside the read, so it is completed with the germline J gene. The rearrangement joins TRBV19 to TRBJ2-3; 7 nucleotides match TRBD2. After removal of 7 bases from V and 0 bases from J, the junction contained 4 bases not matched to a gene. CDR1 is LNHDA, CDR2 SQIVND, per germline (reference sequence). This CDR3 has 14 residues. This chain's CDR3 is CASTRSGSTDTQYF. The part of the CDR3 DNA that was read is TGTGCCAGTACCCGTAGCGGGAGCACAGATACG.

This clone was detected many times. The read ends 3 residues before the CDR3 terminus; that terminus is restored from the germline J gene. The rearrangement joins TRBV2 to TRBJ2-5; 7 bases align to TRBD2. From germline, CDR1 is SNHLY and CDR2 FYNNEI. V lost 7 bases to trimming and J lost 5 bases; unmatched junction nucleotides: 7. CDR3 length: 13 residues. CDR3 DNA (partial): TGTGCCAGCACAGAGGGACTACCGGAGACC. Its translation: CASTEGLPET. The complete CDR3 sequence is CASTEGLPETQYF.

Comments on this clone: The read finishes 3 residues shy of the CDR3 end, and the germline J gene is used to complete it. V and J are TRBV7-2 and TRBJ1-2, with D possibly matching TRBD1 (5 bases). Germline V lookup: CDR1 SGHTA, CDR2 FQGNSA. This CDR3 region has 15 residues. The sequenced CDR3 bases are TGTGCCAGCAGCCAGGGAGACGGAGGCTCTGGCGAC. It codes for CASSQGDGGSGD. The complete CDR3 protein is CASSQGDGGSGDYTF.